This TCR beta chain derives from a study of memory CD4+ T cells and cytomegalovirus serostatus. Study background: Healthy Belgian adult donors included about nine CMV-positive and around 25 CMV-negative people.

Counting both end residues, the CDR3 totals 11 amino acids. Study-level findings and limits: Of 150 to 200 reported CMV TCRbeta sequences, 55 to 80 were found in memory CD4+ repertoires.

Produced via immunoSEQ multiplex PCR; TCRdb's table is partial and in-frame only. This table holds fewer than 50,000 clones, roughly four fifths found once. The sort gate was single viable CD3+CD4+CD8-CD45RO+ cells for memory CD4+ T cells. Serum IgG to CMV pp150, pp28, p38 and p52 defined serostatus. To note about this clone: The antigen is undetermined. Without the conserved terminal phenylalanine or tryptophan, this CDR3 likely stems from a read error. The DNA is omitted, as the CDR3 cannot be located on it reliably, and the CDR3 follows TCRdb's listing.

Material for sequencing was memory CD4+ T cells from blood. V and J are TRBV21-1 and TRBJ2-7. TRBV21-1 represents a pseudogene. This receptor was taken from an adult in good health and CMV-seronegative. The CDR3 here is CASSKAGPQRC.